The rows below give T cell receptor beta chains drawn from one sample of a study of PD-1 blockade in classical Hodgkin lymphoma. Method: immunoSEQ multiplex PCR; TCRdb's copy keeps in-frame clones and lacks some. Of tens of thousands of clones listed, roughly 70% are singletons. The sample in question was peripheral blood mononuclear cells (PBMCs), obtained before the second cycle of nivolumab. The receptors were sampled from a human donor with classical Hodgkin lymphoma. The CDR3 runs from the conserved cysteine through the conserved F or W. Each record gives: D gene, J gene, V gene, clone size, CDR3 protein, CDR3 DNA. A D gene is named only where the DNA matches it firmly. Expanded clones are given a class, and other clones once, few, many or no size at all.

d_call: -
j_call: TRBJ1-5
v_call: TRBV4-2
clone_size: -
cdr3_aa: CASSFGQGTHQPQHF
cdr3_nt: TGTGCCAGCAGCTTTGGCCAGGGGACACATCAGCCCCAGCATTTT

d_call: -
j_call: TRBJ1-1
v_call: TRBV9
clone_size: -
cdr3_aa: CASSVGFLNTEAFF
cdr3_nt: TGTGCCAGCAGCGTAGGGTTCCTGAACACTGAAGCTTTCTTT

d_call: -
j_call: TRBJ1-1
v_call: TRBV19
clone_size: -
cdr3_aa: CASSTKMNTEAFF
cdr3_nt: TGTGCCAGTAGTACCAAAATGAACACTGAAGCTTTCTTT

d_call: -
j_call: TRBJ2-7
v_call: TRBV7-6
clone_size: -
cdr3_aa: CASSLGQVPYEQYF
cdr3_nt: TGTGCCAGCAGCTTAGGACAGGTACCCTACGAGCAGTACTTC

d_call: -
j_call: TRBJ1-2
v_call: TRBV9
clone_size: -
cdr3_aa: CASSVDGNYGYTF
cdr3_nt: TGTGCCAGCAGCGTAGATGGGAACTATGGCTACACCTTC

d_call: -
j_call: TRBJ1-1
v_call: TRBV6-5
clone_size: medium-sized
cdr3_aa: CASRPTGRTEAFF
cdr3_nt: TGTGCCAGCAGGCCCACAGGGCGGACTGAAGCTTTCTTT

d_call: TRBD2
j_call: TRBJ2-3
v_call: TRBV7-2
clone_size: once
cdr3_aa: CASSTQGSSGSIRSQYF
cdr3_nt: TGTGCCAGCAGCACCCAAGGTTCTAGCGGGAGTATCAGGTCGCAGTATTTT

d_call: -
j_call: TRBJ1-1
v_call: TRBV27
clone_size: -
cdr3_aa: CASSFQVNTEAFF
cdr3_nt: TGTGCCAGCAGTTTCCAGGTGAACACTGAAGCTTTCTTT

d_call: TRBD1
j_call: TRBJ1-1
v_call: TRBV19
clone_size: medium-sized
cdr3_aa: CASSISRTGRTEAFF
cdr3_nt: TGTGCCAGTAGTATCTCACGGACAGGGCGCACTGAAGCTTTCTTT

d_call: -
j_call: TRBJ1-5
v_call: TRBV7-2
clone_size: -
cdr3_aa: CASSLESSQPQHF
cdr3_nt: TGTGCCAGCAGCTTAGAGAGCAGTCAGCCCCAGCATTTT

d_call: -
j_call: TRBJ2-3
v_call: TRBV9
clone_size: -
cdr3_aa: CASSVRVGEDTQYF
cdr3_nt: TGTGCCAGCAGCGTAAGAGTCGGCGAAGATACGCAGTATTTT

d_call: -
j_call: TRBJ1-5
v_call: TRBV7-2
clone_size: -
cdr3_aa: CASSLGGASNQPQHF
cdr3_nt: TGTGCCAGCAGCTTAGGAGGGGCCTCGAATCAGCCCCAGCATTTT

d_call: TRBD1
j_call: TRBJ1-4
v_call: TRBV7-8
clone_size: few
cdr3_aa: CASSWDSNNEKLFF
cdr3_nt: TGTGCCAGCAGCTGGGACAGCAATAATGAAAAACTGTTTTTT

d_call: -
j_call: TRBJ1-6
v_call: TRBV19
clone_size: -
cdr3_aa: CASSMTAGGSGSYNSPLHF
cdr3_nt: TGTGCCAGTAGTATGACAGCGGGAGGCTCCGGCTCCTATAATTCACCCCTCCACTTT

d_call: -
j_call: TRBJ1-2
v_call: TRBV4-3
clone_size: -
cdr3_aa: CASSPNSDSSGYTF
cdr3_nt: TGCGCCAGCAGCCCAAACTCGGACAGCAGTGGCTACACCTTC